These 3 T cell receptor beta chains were all obtained from the same sample, sequenced in a study of response to subunit inactivated influenza vaccine. MiXCR, applied by TCRdb to the RT-PCR reads, yields one record per CDR3 protein. The sample has around 850,000 distinct CDR3 sequences, about 18% seen once. The sample in question was PBMCs from blood, obtained about 5 days after vaccination. All receptors derive from a man aged 50-60 years who received an inactivated influenza vaccine.

The chain recombines TRBV12-3 or TRBV12-4 with TRBJ2-5; D is possibly TRBD2 (7 bases). CDR3 length: 16 amino acids. The V and J ends lost 5 bases and 2 bases respectively, with 18 bases between them. The CDR3 DNA is TGTGCCAGCAGTCAGGGGTGGCGGGGGAGACAAGAGACCCAGTACTTC. This encodes CASSQGWRGRQETQYF.

This clonotype was detected only a few times. This sequence joins TRBV6-5 and TRBJ1-5; no clear D gene. The CDR3 runs to 15 residues. Germline values: CDR1 MNHEY, CDR2 SVGAGI. V shed 0 bases and J shed 3 bases, with 9 bases lying between them. Written as DNA, the CDR3 is TGTGCCAGCAGTTACTCGATTGACCCCAATCAGCCCCAGCATTTT. Residues: CASSYSIDPNQPQHF.

This rearrangement joins TRBV4-3 to TRBJ2-1; D is unclear. The V end was cut by 3 bases, the J end by 0 bases, with 15 bases between. The V gene's germline CDR1 is LGHNA and CDR2 YSLEER. The CDR3 length is 17 residues. Written as DNA, the CDR3 is TGCGCCAGCAGCCAGGCCCTTTCTCCGAGCTCCTACAATGAGCAGTTCTTC. It codes for CASSQALSPSSYNEQFF.